These T cell receptor beta chains were read from a single sample in a study of blood T cells in healthy people across ages. TCRdb itself ran the 5' RACE reads through MiXCR, one entry per CDR3 protein. The data contain more than 500,000 distinct CDR3 sequences, about 28% of them singletons. In addition, the sample was reused for a study of T cells of mothers and their children.

The sample comprised blood. The origin of the receptors is a boy aged 2-15 years in good health. Both conserved end residues are part of each CDR3. A D gene is named only where the DNA matches it firmly.

CDR3	V	length	D
CASSPGTESNQQETQYF	TRBV7-9	17	TRBD1
CASSRAGRSYEQYF	TRBV6-5	14	NA
CSASSGQGASTTSHSNQPQHF	TRBV20-1	21	TRBD1
CASSVFVGQGPDTQYF	TRBV6-5	16	TRBD1
CASSQAHLGSNEKLFF	TRBV4-1	16	NA
CASRGDGREQYF	TRBV5-1	12	NA
CASSQKLWARDQETQYF	TRBV3-1	17	NA
CARKYRGGNTEAFF	TRBV28	14	NA
CASSSRRGGRLGLDIYGYTF	TRBV7-8	20	NA
CASSLARSGPNNSPLHF	TRBV5-1	17	NA
CASSLLPPGPSTDTQYF	TRBV7-3	17	NA
CASSEDSYNEQFF	TRBV9	13	NA
CSVFPLTGYYEQYF	TRBV29-1	14	TRBD1
CASSQDSVGGGYTF	TRBV3-1	14	NA
CASSVDREGEQYF	TRBV3-1	13	TRBD1
CASSPGAGGRNEQFF	TRBV6-2/TRBV6-3	15	TRBD2
CASGLGSTDTQYF	TRBV12-5	13	NA
CSVESRALNEQFF	TRBV29-1	13	NA
CAISGTGQENQPQHF	TRBV10-3	15	TRBD1
CASSTTSGWYEQYF	TRBV27	14	TRBD2
CAISASGSAAGEQFF	TRBV10-3	15	TRBD2
CASSRTSGGNEQFF	TRBV7-8	14	TRBD2
CASSQLTDTQYF	TRBV18	12	NA